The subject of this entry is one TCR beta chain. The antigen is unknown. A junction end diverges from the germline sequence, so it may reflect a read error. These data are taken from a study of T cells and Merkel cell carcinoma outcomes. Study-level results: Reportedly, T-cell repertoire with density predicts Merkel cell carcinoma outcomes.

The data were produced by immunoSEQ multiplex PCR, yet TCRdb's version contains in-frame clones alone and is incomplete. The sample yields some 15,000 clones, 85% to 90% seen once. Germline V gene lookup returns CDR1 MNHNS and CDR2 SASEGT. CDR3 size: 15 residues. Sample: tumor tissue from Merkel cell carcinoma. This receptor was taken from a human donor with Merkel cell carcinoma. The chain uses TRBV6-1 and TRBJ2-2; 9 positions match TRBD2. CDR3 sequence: CASSEALAGTGELFF. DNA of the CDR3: TGTGCCAGCAGTGAAGCGCTAGCGGGGACCGGGGAGCTATTTTTT.